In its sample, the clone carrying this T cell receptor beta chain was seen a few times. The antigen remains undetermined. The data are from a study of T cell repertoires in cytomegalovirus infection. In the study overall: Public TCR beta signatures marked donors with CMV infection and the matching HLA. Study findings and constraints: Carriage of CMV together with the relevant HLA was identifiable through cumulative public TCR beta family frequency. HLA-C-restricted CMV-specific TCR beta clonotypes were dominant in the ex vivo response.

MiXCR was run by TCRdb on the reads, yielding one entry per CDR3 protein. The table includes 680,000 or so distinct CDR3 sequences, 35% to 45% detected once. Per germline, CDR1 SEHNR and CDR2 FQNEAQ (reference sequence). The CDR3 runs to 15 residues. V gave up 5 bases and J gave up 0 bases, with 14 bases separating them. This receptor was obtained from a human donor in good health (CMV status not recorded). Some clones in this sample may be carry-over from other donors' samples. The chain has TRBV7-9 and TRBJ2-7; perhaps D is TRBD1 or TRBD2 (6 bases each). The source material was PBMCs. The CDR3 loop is CASSPRGASSYEQYF. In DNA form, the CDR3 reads TGTGCCAGCAGCCCAAGGGGGGCGAGCTCCTACGAGCAGTACTTC.